This paragraph reports one T cell receptor beta chain. TCRdb's table, derived via immunoSEQ multiplex PCR, lists solely in-frame clones and lacks some. The sample has roughly 110,000 clones, approximately 81% seen once. These data are taken from a study of blood T cell repertoires in COVID-19. This TCR came from a human donor in a cohort sampled during active COVID-19. Sample: peripheral blood.

The CDR3 sequence is CASSYGTGAYNEQFF. CDR3 sequence (DNA): TGTGCCAGCAGCTACGGGACAGGGGCCTACAATGAGCAGTTCTTC. The V call is TRBV7-2, the J call TRBJ2-1; 10 positions agree with TRBD1. The V gene end was trimmed by 4 bases and the J gene end by 2 bases; junction bases not matched to a gene: 2. The CDR3 is 15 amino acids. The germline CDR1 and CDR2 sequences are SGHTA and FQGNSA. Looking up the rest from reference TRBV7-2 and TRBJ2-1 gives the full variable domain: GAGVSQSPSNKVTEKGKDVELRCDPISGHTALYWYRQSLGQGLEFLIYFQGNSAPDKSGLPSDRFSAERTGGSVSTLTIQRTQQEDSAVYLCASSYGTGAYNEQFFGPGTRLTVL.